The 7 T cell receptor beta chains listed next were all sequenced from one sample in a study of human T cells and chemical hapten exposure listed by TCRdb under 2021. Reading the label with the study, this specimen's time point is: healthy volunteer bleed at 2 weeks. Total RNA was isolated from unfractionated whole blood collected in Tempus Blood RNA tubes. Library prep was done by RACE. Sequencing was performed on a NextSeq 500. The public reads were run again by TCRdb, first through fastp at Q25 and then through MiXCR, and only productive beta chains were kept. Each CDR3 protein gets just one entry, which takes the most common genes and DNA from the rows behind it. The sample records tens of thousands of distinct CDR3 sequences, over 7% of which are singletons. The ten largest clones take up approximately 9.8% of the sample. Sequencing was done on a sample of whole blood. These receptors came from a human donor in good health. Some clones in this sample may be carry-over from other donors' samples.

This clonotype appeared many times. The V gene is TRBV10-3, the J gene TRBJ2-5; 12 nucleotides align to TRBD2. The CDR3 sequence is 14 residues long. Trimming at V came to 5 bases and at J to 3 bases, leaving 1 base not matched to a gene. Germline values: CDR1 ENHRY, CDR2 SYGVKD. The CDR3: CAISRTSGEETQYF. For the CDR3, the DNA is TGTGCCATCAGTCGGACTAGCGGGGAAGAGACCCAGTACTTC.

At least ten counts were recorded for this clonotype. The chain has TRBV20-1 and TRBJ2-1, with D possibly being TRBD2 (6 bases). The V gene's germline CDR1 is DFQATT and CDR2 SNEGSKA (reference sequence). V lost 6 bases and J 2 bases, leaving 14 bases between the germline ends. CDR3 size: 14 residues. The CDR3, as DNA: TGCAGTGCGGAGGGACTGAACCCCTACAATGAGCAGTTCTTC. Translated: CSAEGLNPYNEQFF.

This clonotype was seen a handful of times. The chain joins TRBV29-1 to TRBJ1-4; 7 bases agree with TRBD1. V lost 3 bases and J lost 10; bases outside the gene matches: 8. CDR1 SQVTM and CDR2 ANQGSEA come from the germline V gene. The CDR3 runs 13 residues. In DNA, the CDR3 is TGCAGCGTTGACTTTACAGGGGTTGGAAAACTGTTTTTT. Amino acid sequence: CSVDFTGVGKLFF. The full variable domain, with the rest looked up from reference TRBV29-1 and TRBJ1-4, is SAVISQKPSRDICQRGTSLTIQCQVDSQVTMMFWYRQQPGQSLTLIATANQGSEATYESGFVIDKFPISRPNLTFSTLTVSNMSPEDSSIYLCSVDFTGVGKLFFGSGTQLSVL.

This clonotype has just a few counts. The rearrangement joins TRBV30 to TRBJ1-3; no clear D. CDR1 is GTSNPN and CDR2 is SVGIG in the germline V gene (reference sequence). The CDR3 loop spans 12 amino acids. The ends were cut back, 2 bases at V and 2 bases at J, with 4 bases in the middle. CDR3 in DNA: TGTGCCTGGAGTCTTCCTGGAAACACCATATATTTT. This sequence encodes CAWSLPGNTIYF.

CDR3 DNA: TGTGCCAGCAGCTTAGGGGTAGCGGGGCGGGGTGAGCAGTTCTTC. Translated, it gives CASSLGVAGRGEQFF. The chain uses TRBV11-2 and TRBJ2-1; 8 bases align to TRBD2. J lost 9 bases, V lost 1 base, and 8 bases had no gene match. Germline V gene sequence: CDR1 SGHAT, CDR2 FQNNGV. The CDR3 totals 15 residues.

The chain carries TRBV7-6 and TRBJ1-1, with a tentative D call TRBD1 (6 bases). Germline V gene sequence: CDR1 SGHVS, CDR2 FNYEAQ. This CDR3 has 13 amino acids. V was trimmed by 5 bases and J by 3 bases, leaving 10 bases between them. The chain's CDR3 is CASSLGQYTEAFF. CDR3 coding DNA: TGTGCCAGCAGCCTAGGACAGTACACTGAAGCTTTCTTT. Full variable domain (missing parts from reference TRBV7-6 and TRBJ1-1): GAGVSQSPRYKVTKRGQDVALRCDPISGHVSLYWYRQALGQGPEFLTYFNYEAQQDKSGLPNDRFSAERPEGSISTLTIQRTEQRDSAMYRCASSLGQYTEAFFGQGTRLTVV.

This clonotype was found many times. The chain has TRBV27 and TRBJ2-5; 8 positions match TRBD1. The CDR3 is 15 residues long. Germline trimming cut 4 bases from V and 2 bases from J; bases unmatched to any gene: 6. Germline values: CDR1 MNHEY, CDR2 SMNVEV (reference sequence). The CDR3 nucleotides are TGTGCCAGCAGTTCGACAGGGGTCGGACAAGAGACCCAGTACTTC. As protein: CASSSTGVGQETQYF.